The rows below give T cell receptor beta chains drawn from one sample of a study of cytomegalovirus exposure and HLA in healthy donors. The table came from immunoSEQ multiplex PCR; TCRdb's copy has only in-frame clones and leaves some out. The table lists 130,000 or so clones, about three fifths of them singletons. The material sequenced was PBMCs. These receptors came from a woman aged 40 to 49 in good health and CMV-seropositive. The CDR3 runs from the conserved cysteine through the conserved F or W. A D gene is named only where the DNA matches it firmly. Clone size is not always given. Where it is, it says once, few, many or a class for expanded clones.

>15|-|-|TRBV27|TRBJ2-1
TGTGCCAGCAGTGCCGGGACTCCTTCCTACAATGAGCAGTTCTTC
CASSAGTPSYNEQFF
>18|-|TRBD2|TRBV5-1|TRBJ2-3
TGCGCCAGCAGCTTAGGGCGGGGACTAGCGGGAAACACAGATACGCAGTATTTT
CASSLGRGLAGNTDTQYF
>14|-|TRBD2|TRBV25-1|TRBJ2-7
TGTGCCAGCAGTGAAACTAGCGGTACCTACGAGCAGTACTTC
CASSETSGTYEQYF
>13|few|-|TRBV30|TRBJ1-1
TGTGCCTGGAGTGTCGGGGAGTGGACTGAAGCTTTCTTT
CAWSVGEWTEAFF
>13|few|-|TRBV10-1|TRBJ1-1
TGCGCCAGCAGTGAAGGGGACTACTCTGAAGCTTTCTTT
CASSEGDYSEAFF
>14|few|-|TRBV5-1|TRBJ2-4
TGCGCCAGCAGGCCGTCGGAGCGTAGGGGCATTCAGTACTTC
CASRPSERRGIQYF
>17|-|-|TRBV28|TRBJ1-6
TGTGCCAGCAGCCCCTTACCGATGAGGACAGAGAATTCACCCCTCCACTTT
CASSPLPMRTENSPLHF
>19|-|TRBD2|TRBV10-2|TRBJ2-1
TGCGCCAGCAGCCGCGGGCTAGCGGGAAACCTCGTCCTCAGGAATGAGCAGTTCTTC
CASSRGLAGNLVLRNEQFF
>17|-|-|TRBV21-1|TRBJ2-2
TGTGCCAGCAGCAAGGGACTAGCGGGGGCCAACACCGGGGAGCTGTTTTTT
CASSKGLAGANTGELFF
>12|few|TRBD2|TRBV29-1|TRBJ2-7
TGCAGCGTTGATGCGGGAGCGGTCGAGCAGTACTTC
CSVDAGAVEQYF
>14|-|-|TRBV19|TRBJ1-5
TGTGCCAGTAGTATCCAACAGGTCAATCAGCCCCAGCATTTT
CASSIQQVNQPQHF
>17|-|TRBD1|TRBV6-1|TRBJ2-7
TGTGCCAGCAGTGAATTCCCCCGGGACAGGGAAGGATCCGAGCAGTACTTC
CASSEFPRDREGSEQYF
>14|-|TRBD2|TRBV13|TRBJ2-7
TGTGCCAGCCGGGAGTGGGAGGGCCCCTACGAGCAGTACTTC
CASREWEGPYEQYF
>17|-|TRBD2|TRBV6-1|TRBJ2-7
TGTGCCAGCAGTGAAGCCCTTCGACTAGCGGGGGGTTACGAGCAGTACTTC
CASSEALRLAGGYEQYF
>16|-|-|TRBV19|TRBJ1-1
TGTGCCAGTAGTATAGATACGGGACTCATGAACACTGAAGCTTTCTTT
CASSIDTGLMNTEAFF
>15|-|TRBD1|TRBV28|TRBJ2-1
TGTGCCAGCAGTTCCGGGACAGGATGGGCCGATGAGCAGTTCTTC
CASSSGTGWADEQFF
>15|-|TRBD1|TRBV5-1|TRBJ1-5
TGCGCCAGCAGCTTGGGGGGACAGGCAGGGCAGCCCCAGCATTTT
CASSLGGQAGQPQHF
>15|-|-|TRBV7-2|TRBJ2-3
TGTGCCAGCAGCTTACTCCCGGTCGGCACAGATACGCAGTATTTT
CASSLLPVGTDTQYF
>16|-|TRBD2|TRBV9|TRBJ2-1
TGTGCCAGCAGCGGGACTAGCGGGAGGAATGACAATGAGCAGTTCTTC
CASSGTSGRNDNEQFF
>20|-|TRBD1|TRBV27|TRBJ1-2
TGTGCCAGCAGTCCACTCGGTCGACAGGGGGCCAATCCCTGGTATGGTGGCTACACCTTC
CASSPLGRQGANPWYGGYTF
>16|-|TRBD1|TRBV6-5|TRBJ1-3
TGTGCCAGCAGTTTCACCGGGACAGGGGCTGGAAACACCATATATTTT
CASSFTGTGAGNTIYF
>15|-|-|TRBV19|TRBJ1-5
TGTGCCAGTAGTTCGTACAGGGATGGCAATCAGCCCCAGCATTTT
CASSSYRDGNQPQHF
>13|-|-|TRBV7-3|TRBJ2-3
TGTGCCAGCAGCGTCTCTAGCACAGATACGCAGTATTTT
CASSVSSTDTQYF
>15|few|TRBD1|TRBV14|TRBJ1-2
TGTGCCAGCAGCACTTGGACAGGGGGAACCGATGGCTACACCTTC
CASSTWTGGTDGYTF
>14|-|-|TRBV28|TRBJ1-3
TGTGCCAGCAGTTCCGGCGGCTCTGGAAACACCATATATTTT
CASSSGGSGNTIYF
>15|-|TRBD1|TRBV10-3|TRBJ1-1
TGTGCCATCAGTGAGTCGGGGGGACAGGCGGGTGAAGCTTTCTTT
CAISESGGQAGEAFF
>15|-|TRBD1|TRBV2|TRBJ1-2
TGTGCCAGCAGTGAAGCGGACAGGGGACGTCGTGGCTACACCTTC
CASSEADRGRRGYTF
>12|-|-|TRBV5-1|TRBJ2-5
TGCGCCAGCAGCTTGACTGAGGAGACCCAGTACTTC
CASSLTEETQYF
>14|-|TRBD1|TRBV6-5|TRBJ1-2
TGTGCCAGCAAGAAGACAGGGGAAGGCTATGGCTACACCTTC
CASKKTGEGYGYTF
>11|-|-|TRBV6-1|TRBJ2-7
TGTGCCAGCCGAAGGGGCAACGAGCAGTACTTC
CASRRGNEQYF
>18|-|-|TRBV28|TRBJ1-4
TGTGCCAGCAGTTTGAGAACAGGGTGGGGATCAACTAATGAAAAACTGTTTTTT
CASSLRTGWGSTNEKLFF
>15|-|TRBD1|TRBV6-6|TRBJ1-3
TGTGCCAGCAGTCCGGGACAGGCCACTGGAAACACCATATATTTT
CASSPGQATGNTIYF
>14|-|TRBD1|TRBV7-6|TRBJ2-7
TGTGCCAGCAGCTTGTCGGGACAGGGCTACGAGCAGTACTTC
CASSLSGQGYEQYF